The T cell receptor (beta chain) described here comes from a study of early T cells in non-severe SARS-CoV-2 infection. The wider study: Unpaired chains resulted from sequencing bulk RNA of unsorted whole blood.

This clonotype was recorded only once. Its antigen is unknown. cDNA molecules, individually, were tagged with unique molecular identifiers. TCRdb processed the 5' RACE reads anew with MiXCR; each CDR3 protein has one entry. Of over 30,000 distinct CDR3 sequences listed, less than 6.5% are singletons. Study-level points and caveats: Using VDJdb, the matching emphasized anti-spike CD8 responses while missing private and CD4 specificities.

The CDR3 runs 15 residues. Trimming removed 6 bases from V and 5 bases from J; junction bases left unmatched: 11. Per germline, CDR1 MNHNY and CDR2 SVGAGI (reference sequence). This chain uses TRBV6-6 with TRBJ2-3, with 7 positions matching TRBD2. Sequencing was carried out using whole blood. The receptor's source is an adult who was a healthcare worker with PCR-confirmed SARS-CoV-2 infection or an uninfected control (not recorded which). The DNA for the CDR3 is TGTGCCAGCAGCTTCGGGACTAACCTCATAGATACGCAGTATTTT. This encodes CASSFGTNLIDTQYF.